This record concerns one T cell receptor beta chain sequence. Its antigen is not known. The record originates from a study of T-cell memory formation after mild COVID-19. Study-wide points: What remained unconfirmed was the SARS-CoV-2 specificity of second-wave clones peaking on day 37. CM and EM subsets held most contracting CD4+ clones; EMRA held CD8+ ones.

TCRdb reprocessed the 5' RACE reads with MiXCR, giving one entry per CDR3 protein. The data contain a few hundred thousand distinct CDR3 sequences, around 15% of them singletons. This clonotype was sampled from a man younger than 35 who had mild COVID-19 (a few samples of this study predate the infection). Cell type and time point are not known. Sequencing was performed on PBMCs or a T cell subset sorted from them (not recorded which).

CDR3 DNA: TGCGCCAGCAGCCAAGATTTGAGGACAGTCAATCAGCCCCAGCATTTT. This codes for CASSQDLRTVNQPQHF. This chain joins TRBV4-3 and TRBJ1-5; perhaps TRBD1 as D (6 bases). CDR1 is LGHNA and CDR2 is YSLEER in the germline V gene. Trimming took 0 bases from V and 3 from J, leaving 12 bases between them. The CDR3 is 16 residues long.